This TCR beta chain was sequenced during a study of shared clonotypes between healthy human individuals (dated by TCRdb to the early 2020s). About the investigation overall: Three men and a couple of women, aged 18 to 49 years, made up the cohort. For each donor, three plates each were used for CD4 naive and CD4 memory, two plates were used for CD8 naive, and one plate was used for CD8 memory. The study deeply sequenced blood TCR repertoires of five healthy adults to estimate repertoire size and the extent of clonotype sharing between individuals. Libraries were prepared and TCR repertoires were sequenced by different laboratories using diverse techniques, in order to increase sequencing depth and limit assay-specific biases. Between about 0.9 and 9 billion PBMCs per donor were obtained by leukapheresis. Broad study findings and their caveats: Sampling was restricted to blood, and TCR repertoires in tissue are likely to differ from TCR repertoires in blood. Pairwise subsampling led to the expectation that sequencing depth would affect the degree of clonotype sharing among donors. Because the study included only a small number of donors, the genetic and exposure-history diversity represented was limited. Compared with non-shared clonotypes, the clonotypes found in all four sorted-subset donors had higher generation probabilities. Across a handful of donors, 5% to 6% of naive CD4, approximately 4% of naive CD8, around 2.5% of memory CD4, and approximately 0.42% of memory CD8 clonotypes were shared. Incomplete sequencing was indicated by rarefaction of sorted-subset datasets, despite the large sequencing depth. Larger estimated clonotype richness was generally found for naive subsets than for memory subsets.

Points on this clone: Its antigen specificity is not known. Base-call qualities are not available, and no considerably larger clone is one nucleotide away.

Using the deep immunoSEQ assay, multiplex PCR amplified TCR CDR3 regions from genomic DNA. For each cell subset, the extracted genomic DNA was distributed evenly across all wells of several immunoSEQ 96-well plates, and each plate served as one replicate. For sorted subsets, around 200 ng genomic DNA, equal to tens of thousands of T cell genomes, was loaded into each replicate PCR. Purified libraries were measured with a Qubit 3.0 fluorometer, size-checked on a Bioanalyzer 2100, and measured again with the KAPA Library Quantification kit. Each immunoSEQ 96-well plate was sequenced on its own single-read 150-cycle Illumina NextSeq 550 flow cell. Per the authors' processing: Because the immunoSEQ output included only junctional sequences and no quality scores, the filtering could not be the same as the filtering used for full-length reads. To assign V/J genes and CDR3, sequences were annotated against IMGT germline references using PyIR, a Python wrapper for IgBLAST v1.9. Reads were removed for weak V/J assignments (E-value above 1e-6), missing CDR3, stop codons, out-of-frame junctions, or ambiguous translated residues. V3J clonotypes were defined as sequences sharing an identical inferred V gene, J gene, and CDR3 amino acid sequence. The percentage overlap between two repertoires was calculated by dividing the number of shared unique clonotypes by the size of the smaller repertoire. Richness of each repertoire was evaluated using RTK rarefaction, the Chao1 estimator, and Recon v2.1 estimates of unobserved clonotypes. Generation probabilities for all TCRbeta clonotypes obtained by the gDNA method from a few donors were computed using OLGA. In TCRdb, the immuneACCESS table is reduced to in-frame sequences with V and J assigned. These tables do not hold every clone; where another copy was compared, an unresolved V gene accounts for under half, and the others remain unexplained. The V and J calls and clone size are taken from that table; D and trimming were inferred from the DNA. This sample has about 2,500,000 clones in its table, and over 85% of those were observed once. The ten largest account for over 0.12% of the sample.

Healthy HIV-negative adults with no recently reported acute infections or vaccinations were included as donors. All donors were Caucasian adults living in Nashville, Tennessee, USA. CD4+ T cells were enriched by magnetic negative selection, after which naive cells were positively selected on CD45RA and the negative fraction was taken as the memory subset. Blood was collected by leukapheresis, and PBMCs were isolated by Ficoll-Histopaque density gradient centrifugation and then cryopreserved in liquid nitrogen vapor phase. Analytical flow cytometry was used to check the purity and quantity of every magnetically sorted T cell population. Genomic DNA was isolated from each sorted fraction and quantified by UV absorbance on a Nanodrop 2000c. V is cut back by 0 bases and J by 1 base, with 11 bases in the junction unmatched. CDR1 LGHNA and CDR2 YSLEER were looked up in the germline V gene. From the cysteine through the phenylalanine, the CDR3 covers 20 amino acids. Only the CDR3 DNA stays, 60 bases, in frame from base 1.

Sequencing input: naive CD4+ T cells sorted from blood. The cell subset or site label on this specimen signifies: CD45RA+ positively selected. This clonotype originated in a man aged 18 to 29 in good health. Recombination joined TRBV4-3 with TRBJ1-5; 11 nucleotides in the junction match TRBD1. The CDR3 protein is CASSQELGQGAGRSNQPQHF. The nucleotides read TGCGCCAGCAGCCAAGAACTAGGACAGGGGGCAGGACGGAGCAATCAGCCCCAGCATTTT.